Here is one TCR beta chain with its context. What this receptor recognizes is not known. The sample holds no much larger clone one base away, and base qualities are not on file. The CDR3 runs 15 amino acids, cysteine and phenylalanine included. CDR3 DNA is the only sequence kept; it has 45 bases, read in frame from the first base. V has 7 bases trimmed and J has 7 bases trimmed; junction bases matching no gene number 9. CDR1 and CDR2 (ENHRY, SYGVKD) derive from the germline V gene. This entry comes from a study of blood T cells in healthy people across ages (dated by TCRdb to the mid-2010s). About the study as a whole: In model experiments, template switching captured about one uniquely barcoded TCR beta cDNA molecule for every two T cells. For two donors (one aged 18 to 30 and one aged 80 or older), the study analyzed two additional independent replicas of 1 million unique cDNA reads from the same blood draw. Donors were grouped into four age groups: young (average 16 years), middle-aged (39), aged (approximately 58) and long-lived (around 80). To track age-related changes in TCR beta repertoire diversity, the study relied on deep sequencing normalized with unique cDNA molecular identifiers. Donors of different ages were randomly distributed across sequencing lanes to avoid experimental bias.

What the authors observed across the whole study: Compared with the aged group, the long-lived group had more naive CD4+ T cells, fewer expanded clones and increased TCR diversity, suggesting age selection. Because profiling used bulk unsorted PBMCs, naive and antigen-experienced compartments could not be compared conclusively. Because donor CMV infection status was unknown, age-related changes in expanded clonotypes were potentially confounded. Observed TCR beta diversity per million T cells fell roughly linearly with age, and a significant reduction was already apparent by age approximately 40. The percentage of naive T cells measured by flow cytometry correlated strongly with observed TCR beta diversity. Estimates of total diversity from one million sequenced T cells were regarded as lower bounds and underestimates.

Library preparation was by 5' RACE. The instrument was an Illumina HiSeq 2500. A second 7 to 11 cycle PCR used a sample-barcoded 5' primer and a J-beta primer mix. A template-switch 5' adaptor carrying 12 random nucleotides introduced a unique molecular identifier onto each TCR beta cDNA molecule. At least 2.5 million CDR3-containing paired-end reads were obtained from each sample. The Mint cDNA synthesis kit, primed by a TRBC-specific oligonucleotide, was used to synthesize first-strand cDNA from all RNA. Following uracil-DNA glycosylase treatment, a first 18-cycle PCR with universal primers M1SS and BC2_uni_R was performed on all cDNA. Per the authors' processing: For normalization, 1 million high-quality reads were randomly selected from each sample, with every read carrying a distinct molecular identifier. Reads with shared molecular identifiers were discarded instead of being binned into consensus sequences. MiTCR, with a Q25 quality threshold and the strictest error-elimination algorithm, was used for CDR3 identification, clonotype clustering and error correction. A nonparametric unseen species model with Euler transformation was used to estimate lower-bound total TCR beta diversity. TCRdb trimmed the raw reads at Q25, called clones with MiXCR and kept productive beta chains. Identical CDR3 protein sequences are pooled into one entry, listed with their most common genes and DNA. The authors' filters were not applied to this entry. The sample contains around 780,000 distinct CDR3 sequences, about 56% of them found a single time. The ten largest clones add up to approximately 24% of the sample.

Systemically healthy Caucasian individuals from Russia, 39 in total and aged roughly 6 to 100 years, were included as donors. Roughly 11 milliliters of peripheral blood were drawn from each donor into EDTA-treated Vacutainer tubes. Ficoll-Paque density-gradient centrifugation was used to isolate PBMCs, with at least 6 million obtained per sample. Trizol reagent was used to extract total RNA from PBMCs, with at least 5.5 micrograms per sample. For every donor, flow cytometry on a PBMC aliquot measured the percentage of naive CD45RAhigh/CD27high T cells. The sequencing input was blood. The chain is made from TRBV10-3 and TRBJ2-3, with TRBD1 matching 12 junction bases. This receptor was taken from a man aged 40-55 years in good health. The nucleotide sequence is given as TGTGCCATCACCGCAGGGACAGGGGGCGTGTATACGCAGTATTTT. Protein translation: CAITAGTGGVYTQYF.